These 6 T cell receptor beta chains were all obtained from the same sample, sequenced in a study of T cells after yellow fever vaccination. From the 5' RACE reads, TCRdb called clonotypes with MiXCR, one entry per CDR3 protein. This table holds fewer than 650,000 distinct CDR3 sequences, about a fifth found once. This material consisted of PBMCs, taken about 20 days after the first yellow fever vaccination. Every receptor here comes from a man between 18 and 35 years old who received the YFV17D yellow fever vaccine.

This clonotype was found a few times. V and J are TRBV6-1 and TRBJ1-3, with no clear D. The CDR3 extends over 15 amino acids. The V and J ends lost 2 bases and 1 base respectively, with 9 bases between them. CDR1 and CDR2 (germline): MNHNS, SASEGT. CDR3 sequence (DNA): TGTGCCAGCAGTGAAAGGGCGCATTCTGGAAACACCATATATTTT. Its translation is CASSERAHSGNTIYF.

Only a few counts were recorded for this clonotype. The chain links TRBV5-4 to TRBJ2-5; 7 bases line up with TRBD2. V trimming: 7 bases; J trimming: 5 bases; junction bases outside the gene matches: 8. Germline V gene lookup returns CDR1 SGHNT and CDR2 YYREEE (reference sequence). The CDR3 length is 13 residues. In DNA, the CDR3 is TGTGCCAGCTCCATCGAAGCGGGGGAGACCCAGTACTTC. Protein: CASSIEAGETQYF.

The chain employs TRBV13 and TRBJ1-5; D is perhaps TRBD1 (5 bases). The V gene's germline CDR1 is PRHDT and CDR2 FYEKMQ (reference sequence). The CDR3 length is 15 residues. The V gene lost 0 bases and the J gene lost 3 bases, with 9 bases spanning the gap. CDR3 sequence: CASSLGAGANQPQHF. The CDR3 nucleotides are TGTGCCAGCAGCTTAGGTGCCGGGGCCAATCAGCCCCAGCATTTT.

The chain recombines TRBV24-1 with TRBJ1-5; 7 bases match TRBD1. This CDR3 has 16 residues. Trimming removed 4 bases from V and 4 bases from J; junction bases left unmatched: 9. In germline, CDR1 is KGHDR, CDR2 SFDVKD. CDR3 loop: CATSEATGVWNQPQHF. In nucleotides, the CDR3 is TGTGCCACCAGTGAGGCAACAGGGGTTTGGAATCAGCCCCAGCATTTT.

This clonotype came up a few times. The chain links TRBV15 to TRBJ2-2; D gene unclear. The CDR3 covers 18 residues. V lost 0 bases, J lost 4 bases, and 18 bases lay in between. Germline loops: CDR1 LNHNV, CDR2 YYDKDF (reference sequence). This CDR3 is CATSRERGSGRSTGELFF. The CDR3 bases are TGTGCCACCAGCAGAGAACGAGGCTCCGGCCGCAGCACCGGGGAGCTGTTTTTT.

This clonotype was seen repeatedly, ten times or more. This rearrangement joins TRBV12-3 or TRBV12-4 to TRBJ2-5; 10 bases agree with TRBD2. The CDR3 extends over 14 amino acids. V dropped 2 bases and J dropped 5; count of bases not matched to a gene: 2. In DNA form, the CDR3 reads TGTGCCAGCAGTTTATTTAGCGGGGGGGAGACCCAGTACTTC. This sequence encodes CASSLFSGGETQYF.